This TCR beta chain comes out of a study of blood T cell repertoires in COVID-19. Assay: immunoSEQ multiplex PCR; the TCRdb copy retains only in-frame clones and omits some. Of some 35,000 clones listed, 78% were seen once; the top ten hold 16%. The CDR3 runs to 16 residues. Germline CDR1 KGHSH, CDR2 LQKENI. With V trimmed by 2 bases and J by 10 bases, 10 bases remained unmatched. The origin of this receptor is a man in his 70s with acute or convalescent COVID-19. The V and J genes are TRBV18 and TRBJ2-1, with 11 bases identical to TRBD2. Sample: peripheral blood. DNA of the CDR3: TGTGCCAGCTCACCAGCCCTAGCGGGAGGTAACCCCGAGCAGTTCTTC. Its protein product is CASSPALAGGNPEQFF. Combining the CDR3 with reference TRBV18 and TRBJ2-1 gives the whole variable domain NAGVMQNPRHLVRRRGQEARLRCSPMKGHSHVYWYRQLPEEGLKFMVYLQKENIIDESGMPKERFSAEFPKEGPSILRIQQVVRGDSAAYFCASSPALAGGNPEQFFGPGTRLTVL.